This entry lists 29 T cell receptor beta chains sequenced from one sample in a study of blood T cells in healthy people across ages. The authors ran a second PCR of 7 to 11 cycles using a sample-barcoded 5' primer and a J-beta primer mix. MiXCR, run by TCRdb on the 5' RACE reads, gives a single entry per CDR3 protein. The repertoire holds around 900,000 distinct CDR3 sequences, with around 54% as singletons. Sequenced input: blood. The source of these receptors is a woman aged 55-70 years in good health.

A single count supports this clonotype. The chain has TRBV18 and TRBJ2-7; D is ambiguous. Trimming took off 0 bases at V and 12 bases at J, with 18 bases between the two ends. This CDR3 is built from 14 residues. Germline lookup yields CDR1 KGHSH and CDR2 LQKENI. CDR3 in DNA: TGTGCCAGCTCACCACCAGCTAGATCCGAGACCCGGTACTTC. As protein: CASSPPARSETRYF.

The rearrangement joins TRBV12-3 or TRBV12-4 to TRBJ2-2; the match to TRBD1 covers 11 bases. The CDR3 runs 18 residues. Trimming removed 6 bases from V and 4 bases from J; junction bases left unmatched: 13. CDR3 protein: CASSTFGTGGFSTGELFF. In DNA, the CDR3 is TGTGCCAGCAGCACCTTTGGGACAGGGGGTTTTAGCACCGGGGAGCTGTTTTTT.

The CDR3 DNA reads TGCAGCGGGCCCGGGATTGTGGCCTACGAGCAGTACTTC. Translated: CSGPGIVAYEQYF. This rearrangement joins TRBV29-1 to TRBJ2-7; possibly TRBD2 for D (5 bases). The CDR3 has 13 residues. V was clipped by 7 bases and J by 2 bases, with 15 bases between them. The germline V gene encodes CDR1 SQVTM and CDR2 ANQGSEA.

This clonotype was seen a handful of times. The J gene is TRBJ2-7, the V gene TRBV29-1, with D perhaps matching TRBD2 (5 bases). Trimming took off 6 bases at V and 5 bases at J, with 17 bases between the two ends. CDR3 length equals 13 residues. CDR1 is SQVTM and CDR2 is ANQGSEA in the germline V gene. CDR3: CSVNPGFNNEQYF. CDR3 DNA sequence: TGCAGCGTAAATCCGGGGTTCAACAACGAGCAGTACTTC.

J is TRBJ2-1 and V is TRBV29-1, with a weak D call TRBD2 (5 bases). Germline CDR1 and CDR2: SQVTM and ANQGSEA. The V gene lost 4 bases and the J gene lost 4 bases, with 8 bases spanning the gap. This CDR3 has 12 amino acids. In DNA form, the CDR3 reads TGCAGCGTTGGTGCGGGTTACAATGAGCAGTTCTTC. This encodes CSVGAGYNEQFF.

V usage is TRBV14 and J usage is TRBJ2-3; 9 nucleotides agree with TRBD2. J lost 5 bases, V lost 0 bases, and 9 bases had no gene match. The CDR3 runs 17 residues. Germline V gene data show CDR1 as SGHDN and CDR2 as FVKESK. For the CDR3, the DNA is TGTGCCAGCAGCCAAGAAGGAGCGGGAGGTGTAAGAGATACGCAGTATTTT. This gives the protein CASSQEGAGGVRDTQYF.

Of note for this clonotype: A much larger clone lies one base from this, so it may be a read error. CDR3 nucleotide sequence: TGTGCCAGCAGGGAAACAAAGTACGAGCAGTACTTC. This translates into CASRETKYEQYF. The V gene is TRBV2, the J gene TRBJ2-5; the D is unclear. The J call may be faulty, since TRBJ2-7 better matches the DNA end. The CDR3 runs to 12 residues. Germline V gene lookup returns CDR1 SNHLY and CDR2 FYNNEI.

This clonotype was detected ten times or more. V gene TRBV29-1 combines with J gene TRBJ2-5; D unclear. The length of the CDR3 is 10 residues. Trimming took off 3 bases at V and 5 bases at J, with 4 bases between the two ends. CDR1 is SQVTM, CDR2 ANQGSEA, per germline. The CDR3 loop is CSVDAETQYF. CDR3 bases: TGCAGCGTTGACGCGGAGACCCAGTACTTC.

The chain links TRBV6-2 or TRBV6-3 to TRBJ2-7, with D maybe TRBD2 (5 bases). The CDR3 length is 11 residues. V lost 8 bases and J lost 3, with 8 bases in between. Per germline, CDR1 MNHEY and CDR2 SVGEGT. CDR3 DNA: TGTGCCAGCGGCGACTACTACGAGCAGTACTTC. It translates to CASGDYYEQYF.

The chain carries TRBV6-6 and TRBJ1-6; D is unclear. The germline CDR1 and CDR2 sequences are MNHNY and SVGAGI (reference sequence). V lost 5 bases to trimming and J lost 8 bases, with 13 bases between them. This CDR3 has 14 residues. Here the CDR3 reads CASSNGVIDSPLHF. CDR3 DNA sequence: TGTGCCAGCAGTAACGGGGTGATAGATTCACCCCTCCACTTT.

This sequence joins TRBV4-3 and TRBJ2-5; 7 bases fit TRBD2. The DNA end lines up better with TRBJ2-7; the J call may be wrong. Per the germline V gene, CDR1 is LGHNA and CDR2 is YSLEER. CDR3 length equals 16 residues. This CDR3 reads CASSQSLAGYSYEQYF. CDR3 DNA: TGCGCCAGCAGCCAATCCTTAGCGGGCTATAGTTACGAGCAGTACTTC.

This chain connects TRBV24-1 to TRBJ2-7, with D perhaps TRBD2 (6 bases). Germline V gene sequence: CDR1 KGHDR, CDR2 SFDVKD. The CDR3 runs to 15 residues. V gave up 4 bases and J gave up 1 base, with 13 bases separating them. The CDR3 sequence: CATSDPGDDSYEQYF. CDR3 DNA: TGTGCCACCAGTGACCCGGGGGACGATTCCTACGAGCAGTACTTC.

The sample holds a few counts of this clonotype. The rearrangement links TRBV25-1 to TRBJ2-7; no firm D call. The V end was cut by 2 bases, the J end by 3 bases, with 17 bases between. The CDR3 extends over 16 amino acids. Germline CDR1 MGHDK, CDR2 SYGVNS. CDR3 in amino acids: CASSEKGLDRFYEQYF. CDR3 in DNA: TGTGCCAGCAGTGAAAAGGGTCTAGACCGCTTCTACGAGCAGTACTTC.

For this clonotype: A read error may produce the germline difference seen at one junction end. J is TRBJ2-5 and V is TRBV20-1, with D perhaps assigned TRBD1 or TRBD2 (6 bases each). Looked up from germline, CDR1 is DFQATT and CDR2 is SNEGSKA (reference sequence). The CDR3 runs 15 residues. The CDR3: CSVGRPTPEGETQYF. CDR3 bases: TGCAGTGTTGGGAGGCCGACGCCAGAGGGGGAGACCCAGTACTTT.

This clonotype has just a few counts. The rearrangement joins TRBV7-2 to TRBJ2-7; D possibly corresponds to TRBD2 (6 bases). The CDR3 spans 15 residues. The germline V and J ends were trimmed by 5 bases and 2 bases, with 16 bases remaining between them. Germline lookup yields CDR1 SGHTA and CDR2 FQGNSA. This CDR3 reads CASSPGGTGTYEQYF. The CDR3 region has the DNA TGTGCCAGCAGCCCCGGAGGGACTGGAACCTACGAGCAGTACTTC.

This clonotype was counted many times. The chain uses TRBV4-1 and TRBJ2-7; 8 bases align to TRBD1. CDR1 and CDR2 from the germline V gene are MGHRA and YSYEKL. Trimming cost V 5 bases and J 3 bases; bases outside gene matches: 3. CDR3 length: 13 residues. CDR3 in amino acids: CASSTDRGYEQYF. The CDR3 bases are TGCGCCAGCAGCACTGACAGGGGCTACGAGCAGTACTTC.

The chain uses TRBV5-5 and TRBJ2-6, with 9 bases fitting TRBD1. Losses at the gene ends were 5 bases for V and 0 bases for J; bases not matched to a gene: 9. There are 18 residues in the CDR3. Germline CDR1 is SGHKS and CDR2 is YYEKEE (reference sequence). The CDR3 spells CASRHPGQGVSGANVLTF. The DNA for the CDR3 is TGTGCCAGCAGACATCCGGGACAGGGTGTCTCTGGGGCCAACGTCCTGACTTTC.

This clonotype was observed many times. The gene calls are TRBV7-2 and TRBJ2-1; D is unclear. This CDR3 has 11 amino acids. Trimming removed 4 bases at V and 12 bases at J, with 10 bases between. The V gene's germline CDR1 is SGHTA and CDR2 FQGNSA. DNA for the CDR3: TGTGCCAGCAGCTCGAATTTGGGGCAGTTCTTC. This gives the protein CASSSNLGQFF.

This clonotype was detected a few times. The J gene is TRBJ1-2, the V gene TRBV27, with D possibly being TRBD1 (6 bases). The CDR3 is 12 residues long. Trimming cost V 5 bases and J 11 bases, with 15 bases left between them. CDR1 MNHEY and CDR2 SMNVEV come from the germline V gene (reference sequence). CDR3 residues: CASSLSGVGYTF. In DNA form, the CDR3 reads TGTGCCAGCAGTCTCTCAGGGGTCGGTTACACCTTC.

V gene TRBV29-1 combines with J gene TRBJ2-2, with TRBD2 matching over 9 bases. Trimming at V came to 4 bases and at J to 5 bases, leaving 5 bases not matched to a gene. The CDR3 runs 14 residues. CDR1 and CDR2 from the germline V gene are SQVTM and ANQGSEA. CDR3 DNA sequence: TGCAGCGTTGGAAGGGCGGGGGGGACCGGGGAGCTGTTTTTT. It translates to CSVGRAGGTGELFF.

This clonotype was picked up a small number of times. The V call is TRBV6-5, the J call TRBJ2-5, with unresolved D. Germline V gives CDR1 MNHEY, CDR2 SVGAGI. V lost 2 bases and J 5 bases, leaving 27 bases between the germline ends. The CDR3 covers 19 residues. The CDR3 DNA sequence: TGTGCCAGCAGTTACCACAAAATTTGGCGGAGCGTGGAGTGGGAGACCCAGTACTTC. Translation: CASSYHKIWRSVEWETQYF.

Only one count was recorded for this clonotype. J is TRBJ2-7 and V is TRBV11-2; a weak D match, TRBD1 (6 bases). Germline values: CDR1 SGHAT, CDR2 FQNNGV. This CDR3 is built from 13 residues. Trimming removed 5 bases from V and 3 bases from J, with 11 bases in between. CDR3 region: CASSRQARYEQYF. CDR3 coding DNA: TGTGCCAGCAGCCGACAGGCGCGCTACGAGCAGTACTTC.

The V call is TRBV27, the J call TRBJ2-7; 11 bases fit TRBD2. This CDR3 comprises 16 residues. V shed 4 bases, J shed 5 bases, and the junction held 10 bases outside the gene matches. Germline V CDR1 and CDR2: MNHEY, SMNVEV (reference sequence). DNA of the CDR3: TGTGCCAGCAGTTCCACCATAGCGGGAGGGCCCGACGAGCAGTACTTC. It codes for CASSSTIAGGPDEQYF.

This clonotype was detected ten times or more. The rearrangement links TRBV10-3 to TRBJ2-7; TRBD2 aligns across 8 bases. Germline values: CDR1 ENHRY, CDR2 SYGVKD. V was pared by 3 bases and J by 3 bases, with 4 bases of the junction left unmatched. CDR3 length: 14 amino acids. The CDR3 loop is CAISDPGLDYEQYF. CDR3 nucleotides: TGTGCCATCAGTGACCCGGGACTAGACTACGAGCAGTACTTC.

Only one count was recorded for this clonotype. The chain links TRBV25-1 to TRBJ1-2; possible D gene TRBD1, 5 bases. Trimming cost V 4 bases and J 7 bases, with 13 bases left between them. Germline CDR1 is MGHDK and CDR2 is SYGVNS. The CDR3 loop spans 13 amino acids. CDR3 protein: CASSALGGGGYTF. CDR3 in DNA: TGTGCCAGCAGTGCACTCGGGGGTGGTGGCTACACCTTC.

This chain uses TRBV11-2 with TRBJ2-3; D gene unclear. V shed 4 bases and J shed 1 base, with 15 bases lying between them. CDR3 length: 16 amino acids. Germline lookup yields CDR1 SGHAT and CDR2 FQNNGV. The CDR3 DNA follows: TGTGCCAGCAGCTCCGACCCTCGGGCTGGCACAGATACGCAGTATTTT. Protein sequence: CASSSDPRAGTDTQYF.

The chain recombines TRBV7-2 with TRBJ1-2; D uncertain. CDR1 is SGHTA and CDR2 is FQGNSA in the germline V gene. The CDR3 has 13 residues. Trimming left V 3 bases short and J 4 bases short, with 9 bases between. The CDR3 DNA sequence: TGTGCCAGCAGCTTCCGGACCTCCTATGGCTACACCTTC. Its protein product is CASSFRTSYGYTF.

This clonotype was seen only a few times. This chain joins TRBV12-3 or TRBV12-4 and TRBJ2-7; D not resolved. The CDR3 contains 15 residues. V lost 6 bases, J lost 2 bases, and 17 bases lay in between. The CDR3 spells CASSPFDGKPYEQYF. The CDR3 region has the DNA TGTGCCAGCAGCCCATTTGACGGAAAACCCTACGAGCAGTACTTC.

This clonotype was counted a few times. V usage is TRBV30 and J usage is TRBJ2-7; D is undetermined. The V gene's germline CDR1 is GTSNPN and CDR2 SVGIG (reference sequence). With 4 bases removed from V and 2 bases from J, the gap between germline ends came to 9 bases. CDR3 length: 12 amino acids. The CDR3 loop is CAWKPFTYEQYF. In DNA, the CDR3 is TGTGCCTGGAAACCGTTCACCTACGAGCAGTACTTC.